This TCR beta chain derives from a study of T cell responses to AZD1222 COVID-19 vaccine. In its sample, this clone was seen once. Looked up from germline, CDR1 is MDHEN and CDR2 is SYDVKM. V lost 1 base to trimming and J lost 1 base; unmatched junction nucleotides: 2. CDR3 size: 15 residues. Method: immunoSEQ multiplex PCR; TCRdb's copy keeps in-frame clones and lacks some. This sample has about 180,000 clones, with 90% to 95% found just once. The chain combines TRBV28 with TRBJ2-7; the match to TRBD1 covers 9 bases. The sample in question was peripheral blood, obtained 28 days after the second dose of the MenACWY control vaccine. The sequence was obtained from an adult who received the MenACWY meningococcal vaccine as a control. The CDR3 DNA reads TGTGCCAGCAGTTTATCTGGGACAGGGTCCTACGAGCAGTACTTC. Amino acid sequence: CASSLSGTGSYEQYF.